What follows describes a single T cell receptor beta chain. TCRdb's copy holds only in-frame clones and misses some; the assay was immunoSEQ multiplex PCR. Of about 190,000 clones listed, over 75% are singletons. This sample was taken from a study of blood T cell repertoires in COVID-19. There are 16 residues in the CDR3. The germline gives CDR1 MNHEY, CDR2 SVGAGI. Trimming took 2 bases from V and 7 from J; bases not matched to a gene: 9. This TCR derives from a woman in her forties or fifties with acute or convalescent COVID-19. The sample was peripheral blood. The chain recombines TRBV6-5 with TRBJ2-1; the match to TRBD1 covers 9 bases. The DNA of the CDR3 is TGTGCCAGCAGTTACCAACCGGGACAGGGAAGTAATGAGCAGTTCTTC. Amino acid sequence: CASSYQPGQGSNEQFF.